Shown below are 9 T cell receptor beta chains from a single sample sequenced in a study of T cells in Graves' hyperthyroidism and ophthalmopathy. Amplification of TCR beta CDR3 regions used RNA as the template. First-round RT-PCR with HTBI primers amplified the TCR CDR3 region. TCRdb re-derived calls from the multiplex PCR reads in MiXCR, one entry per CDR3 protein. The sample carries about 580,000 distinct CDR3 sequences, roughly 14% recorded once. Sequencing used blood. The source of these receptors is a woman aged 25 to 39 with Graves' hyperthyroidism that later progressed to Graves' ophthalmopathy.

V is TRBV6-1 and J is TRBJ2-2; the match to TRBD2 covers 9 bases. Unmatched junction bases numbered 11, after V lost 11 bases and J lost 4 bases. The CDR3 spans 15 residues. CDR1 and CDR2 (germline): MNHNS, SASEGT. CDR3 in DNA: TGTGCCGGGGGGGGAGGACTAGCGACCACCGGGGAGCTGTTTTTT. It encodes CAGGGGLATTGELFF.

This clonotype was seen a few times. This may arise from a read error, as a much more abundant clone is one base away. The CDR3 is CASSIGQVYGCTF. CDR3 nucleotide sequence: TGTGCCAGCAGTATCGGACAGGTCTATGGCTGCACCTTC. The chain couples TRBV6-1 to TRBJ1-2, with TRBD1 identical over 7 bases. There are 13 residues in the CDR3. In germline, CDR1 is MNHNS, CDR2 SASEGT.

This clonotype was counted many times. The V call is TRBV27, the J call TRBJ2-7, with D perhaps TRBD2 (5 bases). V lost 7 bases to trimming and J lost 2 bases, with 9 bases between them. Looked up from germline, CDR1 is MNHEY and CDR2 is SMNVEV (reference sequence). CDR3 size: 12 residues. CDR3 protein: CASMRVPYEQYF. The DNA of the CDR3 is TGTGCCAGCATGAGGGTCCCCTACGAGCAGTACTTC.

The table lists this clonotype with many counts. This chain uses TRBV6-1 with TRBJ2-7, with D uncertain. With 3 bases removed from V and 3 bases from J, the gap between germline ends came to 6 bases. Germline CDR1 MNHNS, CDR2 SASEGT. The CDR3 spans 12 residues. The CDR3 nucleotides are TGTGCCAGCAGTGACCTCTTCTACGAGCAGTACTTC. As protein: CASSDLFYEQYF.

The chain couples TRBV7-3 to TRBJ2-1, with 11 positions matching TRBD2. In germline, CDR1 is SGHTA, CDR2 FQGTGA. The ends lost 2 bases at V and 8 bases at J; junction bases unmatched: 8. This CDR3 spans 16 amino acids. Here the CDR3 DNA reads TGTGCCAGCAGCTTACGAACTAGCGGGAGTGGACATGAGCAGTTCTTC. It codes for CASSLRTSGSGHEQFF.

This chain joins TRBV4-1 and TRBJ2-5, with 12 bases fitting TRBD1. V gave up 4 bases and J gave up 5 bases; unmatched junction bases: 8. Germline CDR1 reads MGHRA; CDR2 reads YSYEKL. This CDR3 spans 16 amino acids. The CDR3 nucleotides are TGCGCCAGCAGCCTCCGGGACAGGGGGCTCCCGGAGACCCAGTACTTC. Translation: CASSLRDRGLPETQYF.

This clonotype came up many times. Written as DNA, the CDR3 is TGTGCCAGCAGCCAAGAGGCTGGAGATTTTGAAGCTTTCTTT. Residues: CASSQEAGDFEAFF. The rearrangement links TRBV5-6 to TRBJ1-1; D remains unclear. The CDR3 is 14 amino acids. V was clipped by 4 bases and J by 7 bases, with 17 bases between them. CDR1 and CDR2 (germline): SGHDT, YYEEEE.

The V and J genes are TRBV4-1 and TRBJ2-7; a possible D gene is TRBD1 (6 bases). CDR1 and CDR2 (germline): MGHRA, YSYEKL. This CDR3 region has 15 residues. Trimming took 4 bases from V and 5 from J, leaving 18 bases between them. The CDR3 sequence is CASSLSQGSEDEQYF. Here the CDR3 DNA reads TGCGCCAGCAGCCTCTCTCAGGGGAGTGAGGACGAGCAGTACTTC.

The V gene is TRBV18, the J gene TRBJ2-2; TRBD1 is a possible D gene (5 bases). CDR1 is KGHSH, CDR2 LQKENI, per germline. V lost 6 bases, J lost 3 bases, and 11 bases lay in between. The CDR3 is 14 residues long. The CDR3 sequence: CASSNPGYTGELFF. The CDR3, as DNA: TGTGCCAGCTCGAACCCAGGGTACACCGGGGAGCTGTTTTTT. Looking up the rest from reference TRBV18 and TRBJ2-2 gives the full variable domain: NAGVMQNPRHLVRRRGQEARLRCSPMKGHSHVYWYRQLPEEGLKFMVYLQKENIIDESGMPKERFSAEFPKEGPSILRIQQVVRGDSAAYFCASSNPGYTGELFFGEGSRLTVL.